The 13 T cell receptor beta chains presented below share a single source sample, sequenced in a study of T-cell reconstitution after alpha-beta-depleted transplantation in children. A library of TCRbeta sequences, prepared with unique molecular identifiers, was generated. TCRdb re-derived calls from the PCR reads in MiXCR, one entry per CDR3 protein. The sample carries 500,000 to 750,000 distinct CDR3 sequences, approximately 12% recorded once. This sample comprised PBMCs, mostly from graft donor cells, obtained 360 days after TCRalphabeta/CD19-depleted stem cell transplant. These receptor sequences come from a male patient between 10 and 17 years old who had a stem cell transplant for acute myeloid leukemia, so the T cells may come from the graft donor.

This clonotype was found once. The chain employs TRBV12-5 and TRBJ2-7; no reliable D call. Trimming removed 6 bases at V and 1 base at J, with 7 bases between. This CDR3 is 12 amino acids long. CDR1 is LGHNT, CDR2 FRNRAP, per germline. CDR3 sequence reads: CASGFGSYEQYF. CDR3 nucleotides: TGTGCTAGTGGCTTTGGATCCTACGAGCAGTACTTC.

The chain joins TRBV4-3 to TRBJ2-7; no definite D call. In germline, CDR1 is LGHNA, CDR2 YSLEER. There are 15 residues in the CDR3. Trimming pared 0 bases from V and 0 bases from J, leaving 9 bases between. The CDR3 DNA reads TGCGCCAGCAGCCAAGAGGAGACTTCCTCCTACGAGCAGTACTTC. It is translated as CASSQEETSSYEQYF.

This chain joins TRBV28 and TRBJ1-1; D ambiguous. The CDR3 runs to 13 residues. Germline values: CDR1 MDHEN, CDR2 SYDVKM. Deletions cut 2 bases from V and 2 bases from J, with 6 bases between. The CDR3 here is CASSLIFNTEAFF. CDR3 nucleotide sequence: TGTGCCAGCAGTTTAATCTTTAACACTGAAGCTTTCTTT.

The sample holds a few counts of this clonotype. The chain joins TRBV28 to TRBJ2-5, with unresolved D. The CDR3 has 13 amino acids. The V end lost 6 bases, the J end lost 2 bases, and 10 bases lay between the germline ends. The germline CDR1 and CDR2 sequences are MDHEN and SYDVKM. This CDR3 reads CASRPQNQETQYF. The CDR3 DNA sequence: TGTGCCAGCAGACCTCAGAATCAAGAGACCCAGTACTTC.

This clonotype was picked up a small number of times. The J gene is TRBJ2-7, the V gene TRBV7-2, with 7 positions matching TRBD2. The junction had 11 bases not matched to a gene; V was cut back by 1 base and J by 2 bases. The CDR3 consists of 17 residues. Germline V gives CDR1 SGHTA, CDR2 FQGNSA. The CDR3 nucleotides are TGTGCCAGCAGCTTAGTGGGGGGGAACTCAGAAGCCTACGAGCAGTACTTC. It codes for CASSLVGGNSEAYEQYF.

This clonotype has more than one count but fewer than ten. The chain combines TRBV11-3 with TRBJ2-5, with TRBD1 identical over 7 bases. CDR1 and CDR2 from the germline V gene are SGHNT and YENEEA. The CDR3 extends over 15 amino acids. V shed 2 bases and J 4 bases; nucleotides not matched to a gene: 7. As DNA, the CDR3 is TGTGCCAGCAGCTTAACCGGGTCAGGGGGAGAGACCCAGTACTTC. This translates into CASSLTGSGGETQYF.

This clonotype has ten or more counts. This chain joins TRBV4-3 and TRBJ2-7, with a weak D call TRBD2 (5 bases). CDR3 length: 16 amino acids. CDR1 LGHNA and CDR2 YSLEER come from the germline V gene. The V end was cut by 1 base, the J end by 3 bases, with 16 bases between. The CDR3 loop is CASSQGARENYYEQYF. The CDR3 nucleotides read TGCGCCAGCAGCCAAGGGGCGAGGGAGAATTACTACGAGCAGTACTTC.

There are many counts of this clonotype. V usage is TRBV9 and J usage is TRBJ2-2; a possible D gene is TRBD2 (6 bases). V lost 3 bases and J 6 bases, leaving 9 bases between the germline ends. The CDR3 extends over 13 amino acids. The germline V gene encodes CDR1 SGDLS and CDR2 YYNGEE. The CDR3 nucleotides are TGTGCCAGCAGCGGGTCGGGAGCCGGGGAGCTGTTTTTT. As protein: CASSGSGAGELFF.

This sequence joins TRBV25-1 and TRBJ2-7, with D perhaps assigned TRBD1 or TRBD2 (5 bases each). Germline V gene data show CDR1 as MGHDK and CDR2 as SYGVNS. The CDR3 runs to 15 residues. The V and J ends lost 8 bases and 0 bases respectively, with 17 bases between them. The CDR3 is CASGGDRPRSYEQYF. DNA for the CDR3: TGTGCCAGCGGGGGAGATAGGCCCCGCTCCTACGAGCAGTACTTC.

The V gene is TRBV4-3, the J gene TRBJ1-1; TRBD1 aligns across 9 bases. With 1 base clipped from V and 3 bases from J, the junction kept 9 bases outside the gene matches. The CDR3 has 17 amino acids. Germline loops: CDR1 LGHNA, CDR2 YSLEER. This CDR3 reads CASSQGGDREWYTEAFF. CDR3 nucleotides: TGCGCCAGCAGCCAAGGTGGGGACAGGGAATGGTACACTGAAGCTTTCTTT.

The rearrangement joins TRBV5-1 to TRBJ2-3; D gene ambiguous. CDR1 and CDR2 from the germline V gene are SGHRS and YFSETQ. CDR3 size: 8 residues. Trimming stripped 6 bases from V and 10 bases from J, with 3 bases between. In DNA, the CDR3 is TGCGCCAGCACTCCGCAGTATTTT. Its protein is CASTPQYF.

The table lists this clonotype with many counts. The V gene is TRBV29-1, the J gene TRBJ2-7, with a tentative D call TRBD2 (6 bases). Germline loops: CDR1 SQVTM, CDR2 ANQGSEA. The CDR3 runs 13 residues. Trimming pared 6 bases from V and 3 bases from J, leaving 15 bases between. The CDR3 region is CSVSTRALYEQYF. DNA of the CDR3: TGCAGCGTCTCGACTAGAGCCCTCTACGAGCAGTACTTC.

The sample holds a few counts of this clonotype. The rearrangement links TRBV10-3 to TRBJ2-1; D remains ambiguous. The CDR3 has 13 residues. The germline V and J ends were trimmed by 4 bases and 4 bases, with 8 bases remaining between them. CDR1 and CDR2 (germline): ENHRY, SYGVKD. CDR3 protein: CAISADSYNEQFF. For the CDR3, the DNA is TGTGCCATCAGTGCTGACTCTTACAATGAGCAGTTCTTC.